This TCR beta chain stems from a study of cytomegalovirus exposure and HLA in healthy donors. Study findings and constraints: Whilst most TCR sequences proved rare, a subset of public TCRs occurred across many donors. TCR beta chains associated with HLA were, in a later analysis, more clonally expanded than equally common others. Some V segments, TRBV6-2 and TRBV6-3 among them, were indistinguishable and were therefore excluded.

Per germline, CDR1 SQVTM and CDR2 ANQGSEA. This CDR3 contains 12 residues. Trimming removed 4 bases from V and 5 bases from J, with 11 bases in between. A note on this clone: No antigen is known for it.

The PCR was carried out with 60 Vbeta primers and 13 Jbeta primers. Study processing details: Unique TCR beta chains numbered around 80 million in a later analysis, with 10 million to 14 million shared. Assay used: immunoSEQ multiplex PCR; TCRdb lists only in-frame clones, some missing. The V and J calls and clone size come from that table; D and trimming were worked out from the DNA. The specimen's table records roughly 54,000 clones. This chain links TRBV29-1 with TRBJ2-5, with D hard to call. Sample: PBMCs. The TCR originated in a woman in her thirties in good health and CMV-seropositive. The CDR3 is CSVGSRMETQYF. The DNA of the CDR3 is TGCAGCGTTGGTAGCCGTATGGAGACCCAGTACTTC.